This T cell receptor beta chain was profiled in a study of OX40 agonist ivuxolimab in advanced cancers. Study results and caveats: Specificity for antigen went undetermined in the expanded peripheral T cells.

Comment on this clone: Antigen specificity is unknown.

Clones were sequenced by immunoSEQ multiplex PCR, and TCRdb holds only the in-frame ones, with some missing. The sample has 50,000 to 80,000 clones, more than 85% seen once; the top ten hold about 0.4%. The material sequenced was CD4+ or CD8+ T cells sorted from blood, taken in a trial of the OX40 agonist ivuxolimab. This TCR derives from an adult with an advanced solid tumor such as melanoma, head and neck, liver or kidney cancer.

CDR3 protein: CASRRKGHSNQPQHF. The DNA of the CDR3 is TGCGCCAGCAGACGGAAGGGACACAGCAATCAGCCCCAGCATTTT. V usage is TRBV23-1 and J usage is TRBJ1-5, with D perhaps matching TRBD1 (6 bases). TRBV23-1 is designated an ORF whose function remains uncertain. V lost 6 bases and J 1 base, leaving 13 bases between the germline ends. This CDR3 contains 15 residues.